The 9 T cell receptor beta chains reported below all come from one sample, sequenced in a study of blood T cells in healthy people across ages. For the second PCR, which ran for about 6 to 12 cycles, a sample-barcoded 5' primer and a J-beta primer mix were used. One entry per CDR3 protein results from TCRdb running MiXCR on the 5' RACE reads. The data show approximately 940,000 distinct CDR3 sequences, with about 44% seen just once and roughly 12% held by the top ten. Sequencing input: blood. The source of these receptors is a man aged 25 to 45 in good health.

The chain recombines TRBV20-1 with TRBJ2-1; D may be TRBD1 (6 bases). Trimming removed 3 bases at V and 0 bases at J, with 18 bases between. Germline V CDR1 and CDR2: DFQATT, SNEGSKA (reference sequence). The CDR3 spans 17 residues. CDR3 coding DNA: TGCAGTGCTAGGGATTCACAGGGCCAGCGCTCCTACAATGAGCAGTTCTTC. Translation: CSARDSQGQRSYNEQFF.

V usage is TRBV20-1 and J usage is TRBJ2-3; no reliable D call. Trimming cost V 0 bases and J 2 bases, with 12 bases left between them. Germline values: CDR1 DFQATT, CDR2 SNEGSKA (reference sequence). The CDR3 is 15 amino acids. The CDR3 DNA follows: TGCAGTGCTAGAGATGGTGTGGGCAACACAGATACGCAGTATTTT. Translation: CSARDGVGNTDTQYF.

This chain joins TRBV4-1 and TRBJ1-4; TRBD1 matches 11 bases. Germline loops: CDR1 MGHRA, CDR2 YSYEKL. V shed 2 bases and J 7 bases; nucleotides not matched to a gene: 3. CDR3 size: 15 residues. The CDR3: CASSQQDRGLEKLFF. The CDR3 region has the DNA TGCGCCAGCAGCCAACAGGACAGGGGGCTTGAAAAACTGTTTTTT.

This clonotype was seen only a few times. The chain recombines TRBV12-3 or TRBV12-4 with TRBJ2-1, with D uncertain. The CDR3 sequence is 14 residues long. The V end lost 3 bases, the J end lost 1 base, and 7 bases lay between the germline ends. CDR3: CASSLDESYNEQFF. The CDR3 nucleotides are TGTGCCAGCAGTTTGGATGAATCCTACAATGAGCAGTTCTTC.

This CDR3 reads CASSFVDRNTEAFF. In nucleotides, the CDR3 is TGCGCCAGCAGCTTCGTCGACAGGAACACTGAAGCTTTCTTT. The rearrangement uses TRBV5-1 and TRBJ1-1; maybe TRBD1 (5 bases). The CDR3 loop spans 14 amino acids. Germline V lookup: CDR1 SGHRS, CDR2 YFSETQ. Trimming cost V 2 bases and J 1 base, with 9 bases left between them.

Only a few counts were recorded for this clonotype. The junction and the germline gene differ at one end; a read error may be behind it. V is TRBV29-1 and J is TRBJ1-2; 12 nucleotides align to TRBD1. The CDR3 contains 15 residues. Germline V gene sequence: CDR1 SQVTM, CDR2 ANQGSEA. The CDR3 region is CSIELGQGARYGYTF. The CDR3 coding sequence is TGCAGCATTGAGTTGGGACAGGGGGCTCGGTATGGCTACACCTTC.

In this sample, this clonotype turned up a few times. The rearrangement joins TRBV6-2 or TRBV6-3 to TRBJ1-6; unclear D gene. V lost 6 bases and J lost 4, with 13 bases in between. This CDR3 comprises 15 residues. Germline CDR1 is MNHEY and CDR2 is SVGEGT. The CDR3 spells CASRRRGVYNSPLHF. The CDR3 coding sequence is TGTGCCAGCAGACGACGTGGGGTTTATAATTCACCCCTCCACTTT.

The chain couples TRBV24-1 to TRBJ2-3, with D possibly TRBD2 on 6 matching bases. V was cut by 2 bases and J by 6 bases, with 17 bases left in between. CDR3 length: 16 residues. Germline V gene lookup returns CDR1 KGHDR and CDR2 SFDVKD. This CDR3 reads CATSDWGGGEGDTQYF. The CDR3 DNA follows: TGTGCCACCAGTGATTGGGGAGGCGGGGAAGGGGATACGCAGTATTTT.

The chain combines TRBV20-1 with TRBJ1-6; TRBD1 matches at 7 bases. The CDR3 has 14 residues. CDR1 is DFQATT, CDR2 SNEGSKA, per germline (reference sequence). CDR3 coding DNA: TGCAGCACTAGAGATGACAGGGATAATTCACCCCTCCACTTT. Translation: CSTRDDRDNSPLHF.